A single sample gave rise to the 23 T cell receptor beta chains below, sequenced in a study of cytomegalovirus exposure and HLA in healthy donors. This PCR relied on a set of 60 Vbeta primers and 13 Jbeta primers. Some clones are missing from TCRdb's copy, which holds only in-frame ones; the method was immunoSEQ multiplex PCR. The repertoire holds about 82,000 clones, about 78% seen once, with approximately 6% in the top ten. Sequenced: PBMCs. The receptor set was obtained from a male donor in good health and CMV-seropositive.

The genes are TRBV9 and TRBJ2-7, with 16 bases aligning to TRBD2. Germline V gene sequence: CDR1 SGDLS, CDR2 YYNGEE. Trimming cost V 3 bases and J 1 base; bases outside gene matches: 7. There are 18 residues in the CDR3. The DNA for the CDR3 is TGTGCCAGCAGCGCTGGGACTAGCGGGAGGGCCCGGTCCTACGAGCAGTACTTC. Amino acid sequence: CASSAGTSGRARSYEQYF.

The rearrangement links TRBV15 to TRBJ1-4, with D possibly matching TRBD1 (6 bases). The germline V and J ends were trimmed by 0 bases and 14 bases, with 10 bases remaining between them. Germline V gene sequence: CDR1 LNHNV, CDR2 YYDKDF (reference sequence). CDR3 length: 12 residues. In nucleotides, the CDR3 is TGTGCCACCAGCAGAGAGGGGGGGGCTCTGTTTTTT. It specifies CATSREGGALFF.

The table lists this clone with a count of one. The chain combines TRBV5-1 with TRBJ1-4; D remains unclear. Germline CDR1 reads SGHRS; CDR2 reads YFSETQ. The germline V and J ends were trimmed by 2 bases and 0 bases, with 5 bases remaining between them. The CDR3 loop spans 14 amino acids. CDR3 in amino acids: CASSFSTTNEKLFF. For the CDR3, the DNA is TGCGCCAGCAGCTTTAGCACAACTAATGAAAAACTGTTTTTT.

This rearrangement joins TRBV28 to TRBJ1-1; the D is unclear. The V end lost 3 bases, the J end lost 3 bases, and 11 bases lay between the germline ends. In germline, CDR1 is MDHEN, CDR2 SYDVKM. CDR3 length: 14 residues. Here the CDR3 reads CASSFGRGDTEAFF. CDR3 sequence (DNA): TGTGCCAGCAGTTTCGGCCGGGGAGACACTGAAGCTTTCTTT.

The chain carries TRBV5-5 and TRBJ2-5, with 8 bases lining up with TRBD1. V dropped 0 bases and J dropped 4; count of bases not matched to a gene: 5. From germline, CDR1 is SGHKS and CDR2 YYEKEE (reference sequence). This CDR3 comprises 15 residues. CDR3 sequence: CASSLGQGSGETQYF. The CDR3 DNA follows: TGTGCCAGCAGCTTGGGACAGGGGTCTGGAGAGACCCAGTACTTC.

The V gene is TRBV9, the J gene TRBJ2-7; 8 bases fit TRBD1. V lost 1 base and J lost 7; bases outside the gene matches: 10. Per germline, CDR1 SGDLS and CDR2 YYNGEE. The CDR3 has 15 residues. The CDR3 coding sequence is TGTGCCAGCAGCGTAACCATACAGGGGGTGGGTGAGCAGTACTTC. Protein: CASSVTIQGVGEQYF.

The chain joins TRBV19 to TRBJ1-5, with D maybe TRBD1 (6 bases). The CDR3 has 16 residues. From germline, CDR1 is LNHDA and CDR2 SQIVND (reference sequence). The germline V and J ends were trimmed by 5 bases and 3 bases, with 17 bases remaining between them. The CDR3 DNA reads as TGTGCCAGTAGTCTGCTACTAAGGGGGAACAATCAGCCCCAGCATTTT. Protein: CASSLLLRGNNQPQHF.

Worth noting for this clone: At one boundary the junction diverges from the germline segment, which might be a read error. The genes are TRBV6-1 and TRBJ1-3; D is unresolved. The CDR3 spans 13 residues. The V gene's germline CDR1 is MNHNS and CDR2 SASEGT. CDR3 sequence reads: CASGIGVGDTIYF. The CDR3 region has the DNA TGTGCCAGCGGTATCGGTGTTGGAGACACCATATATTTT.

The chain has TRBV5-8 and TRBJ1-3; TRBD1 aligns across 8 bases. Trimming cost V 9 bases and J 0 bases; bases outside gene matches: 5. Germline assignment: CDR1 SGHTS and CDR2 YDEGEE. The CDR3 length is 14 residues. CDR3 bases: TGTGCCACCTTCGACAGGGGCTCTGGAAACACCATATATTTT. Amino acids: CATFDRGSGNTIYF.

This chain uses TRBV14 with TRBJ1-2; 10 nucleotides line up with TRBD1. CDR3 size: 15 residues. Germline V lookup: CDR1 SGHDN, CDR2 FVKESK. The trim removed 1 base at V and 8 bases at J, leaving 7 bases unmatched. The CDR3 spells CASSQAGTGAGGYTF. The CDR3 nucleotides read TGTGCCAGCAGCCAAGCTGGGACAGGGGCGGGCGGCTACACCTTC.

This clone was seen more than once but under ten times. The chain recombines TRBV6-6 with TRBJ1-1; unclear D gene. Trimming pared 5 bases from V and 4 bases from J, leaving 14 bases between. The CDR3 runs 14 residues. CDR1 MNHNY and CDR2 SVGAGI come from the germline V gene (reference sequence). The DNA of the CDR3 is TGTGCCAGCAGTGACCCCGGGAGACCCACTGAAGCTTTCTTT. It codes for CASSDPGRPTEAFF.

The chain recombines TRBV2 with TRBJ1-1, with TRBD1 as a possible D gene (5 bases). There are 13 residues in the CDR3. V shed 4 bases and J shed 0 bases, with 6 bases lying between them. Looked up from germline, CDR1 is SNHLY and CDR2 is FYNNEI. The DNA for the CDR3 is TGTGCCAGCAGTGGACAGCTGAACACTGAAGCTTTCTTT. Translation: CASSGQLNTEAFF.

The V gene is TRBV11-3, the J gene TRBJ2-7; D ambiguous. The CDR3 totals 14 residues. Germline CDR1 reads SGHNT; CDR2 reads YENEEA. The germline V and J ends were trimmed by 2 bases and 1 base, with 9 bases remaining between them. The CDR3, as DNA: TGTGCCAGCAGCTTAACGGCGGCTTCCTACGAGCAGTACTTC. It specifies CASSLTAASYEQYF.

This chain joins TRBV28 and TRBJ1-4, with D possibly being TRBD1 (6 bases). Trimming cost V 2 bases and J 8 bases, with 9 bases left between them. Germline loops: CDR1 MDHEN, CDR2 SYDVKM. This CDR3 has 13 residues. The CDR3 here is CASSLTGQEKLFF. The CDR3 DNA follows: TGTGCCAGCAGTTTAACAGGACAGGAAAAACTGTTTTTT.

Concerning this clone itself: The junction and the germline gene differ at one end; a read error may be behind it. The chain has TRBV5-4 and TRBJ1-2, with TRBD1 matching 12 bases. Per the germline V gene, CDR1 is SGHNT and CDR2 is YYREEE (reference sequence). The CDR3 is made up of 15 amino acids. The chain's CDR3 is CASSLGDRGQGGYTF. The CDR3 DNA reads TGTGCCAGCAGTTTGGGGGACAGGGGGCAGGGTGGCTACACCTTC.

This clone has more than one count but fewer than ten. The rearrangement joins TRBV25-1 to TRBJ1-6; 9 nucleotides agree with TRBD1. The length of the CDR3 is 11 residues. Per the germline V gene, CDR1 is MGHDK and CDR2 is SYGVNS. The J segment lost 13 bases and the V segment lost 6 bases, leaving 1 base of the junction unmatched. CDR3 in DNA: TGTGCCAGCAGGGGACAGGGCCCCCTCCACTTT. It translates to CASRGQGPLHF.

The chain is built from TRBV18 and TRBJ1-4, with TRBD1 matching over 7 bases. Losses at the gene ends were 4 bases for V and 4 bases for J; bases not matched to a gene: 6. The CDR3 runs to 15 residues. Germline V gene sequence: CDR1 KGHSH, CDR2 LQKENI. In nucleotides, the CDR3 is TGTGCCAGCTCACTACCGGGACAGTATAATGAAAAACTGTTTTTT. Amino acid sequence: CASSLPGQYNEKLFF.

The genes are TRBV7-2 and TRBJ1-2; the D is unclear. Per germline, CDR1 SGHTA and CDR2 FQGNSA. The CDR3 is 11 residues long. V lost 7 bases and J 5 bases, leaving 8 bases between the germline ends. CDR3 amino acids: CASTPTYGYTF. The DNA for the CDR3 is TGTGCCAGCACCCCGACTTATGGCTACACCTTC.

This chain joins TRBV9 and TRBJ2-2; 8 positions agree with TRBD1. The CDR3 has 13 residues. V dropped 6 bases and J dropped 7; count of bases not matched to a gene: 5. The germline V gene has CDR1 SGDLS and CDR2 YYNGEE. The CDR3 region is CASNQGANGELFF. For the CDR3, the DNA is TGTGCCAGCAACCAGGGGGCTAACGGGGAGCTGTTTTTT. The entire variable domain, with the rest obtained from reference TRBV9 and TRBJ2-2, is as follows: DSGVTQTPKHLITATGQRVTLRCSPRSGDLSVYWYQQSLDQGLQFLIQYYNGEERAKGNILERFSAQQFPDLHSELNLSSLELGDSALYFCASNQGANGELFFGEGSRLTVL.

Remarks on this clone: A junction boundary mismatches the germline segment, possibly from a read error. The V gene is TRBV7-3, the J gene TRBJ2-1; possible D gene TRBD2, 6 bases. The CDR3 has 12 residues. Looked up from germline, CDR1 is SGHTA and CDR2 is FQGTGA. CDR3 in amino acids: CSSSGGLAEQFF. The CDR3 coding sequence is TGTTCCAGCAGCGGAGGCCTAGCGGAGCAGTTCTTC.

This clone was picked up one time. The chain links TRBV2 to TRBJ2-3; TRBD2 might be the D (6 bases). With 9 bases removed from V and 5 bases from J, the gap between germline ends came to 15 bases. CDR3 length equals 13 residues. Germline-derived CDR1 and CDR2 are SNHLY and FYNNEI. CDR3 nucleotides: TGTGCCAGACAATTTCGGGGGAGAGATACGCAGTATTTT. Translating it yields CARQFRGRDTQYF.

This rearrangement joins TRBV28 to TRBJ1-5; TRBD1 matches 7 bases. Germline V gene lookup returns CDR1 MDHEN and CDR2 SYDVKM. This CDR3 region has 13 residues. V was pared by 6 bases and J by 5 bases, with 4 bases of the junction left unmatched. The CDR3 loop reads CASRVTGDQPQHF. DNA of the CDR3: TGTGCCAGCAGGGTAACAGGGGATCAGCCCCAGCATTTT.

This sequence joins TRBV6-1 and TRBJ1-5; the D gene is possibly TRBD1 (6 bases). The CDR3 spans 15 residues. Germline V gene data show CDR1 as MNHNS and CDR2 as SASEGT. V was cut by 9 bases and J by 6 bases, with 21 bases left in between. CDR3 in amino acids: CASQRGLQGGQPQHF. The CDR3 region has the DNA TGTGCCAGTCAAAGGGGCCTACAGGGCGGTCAGCCCCAGCATTTT.